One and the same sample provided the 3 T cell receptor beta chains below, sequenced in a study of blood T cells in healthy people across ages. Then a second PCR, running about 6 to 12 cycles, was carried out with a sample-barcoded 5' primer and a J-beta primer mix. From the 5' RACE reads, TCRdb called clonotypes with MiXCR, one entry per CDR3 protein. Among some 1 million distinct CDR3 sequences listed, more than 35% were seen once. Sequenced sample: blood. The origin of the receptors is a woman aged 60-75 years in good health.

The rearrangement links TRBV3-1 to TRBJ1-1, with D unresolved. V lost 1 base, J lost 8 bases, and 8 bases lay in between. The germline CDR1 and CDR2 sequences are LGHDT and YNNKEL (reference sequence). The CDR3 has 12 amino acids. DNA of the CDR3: TGTGCCAGCAGCCAAGCAGGAGCCGAAGCTTTCTTT. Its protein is CASSQAGAEAFF.

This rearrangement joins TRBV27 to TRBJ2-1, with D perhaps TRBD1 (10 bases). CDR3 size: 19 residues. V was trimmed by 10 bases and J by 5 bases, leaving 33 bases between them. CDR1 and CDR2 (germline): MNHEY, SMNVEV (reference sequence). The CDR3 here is CANPPGQGRLAGTHNEQFF. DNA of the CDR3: TGTGCCAACCCTCCGGGACAGGGGCGGCTAGCGGGAACCCACAATGAGCAGTTCTTC.

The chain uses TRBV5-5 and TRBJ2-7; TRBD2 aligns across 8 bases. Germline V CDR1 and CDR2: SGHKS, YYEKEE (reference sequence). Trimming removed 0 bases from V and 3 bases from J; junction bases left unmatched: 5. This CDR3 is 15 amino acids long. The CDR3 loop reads CASSLVTSAGYEQYF. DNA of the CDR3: TGTGCCAGCAGCTTGGTGACTAGCGCAGGCTACGAGCAGTACTTC.